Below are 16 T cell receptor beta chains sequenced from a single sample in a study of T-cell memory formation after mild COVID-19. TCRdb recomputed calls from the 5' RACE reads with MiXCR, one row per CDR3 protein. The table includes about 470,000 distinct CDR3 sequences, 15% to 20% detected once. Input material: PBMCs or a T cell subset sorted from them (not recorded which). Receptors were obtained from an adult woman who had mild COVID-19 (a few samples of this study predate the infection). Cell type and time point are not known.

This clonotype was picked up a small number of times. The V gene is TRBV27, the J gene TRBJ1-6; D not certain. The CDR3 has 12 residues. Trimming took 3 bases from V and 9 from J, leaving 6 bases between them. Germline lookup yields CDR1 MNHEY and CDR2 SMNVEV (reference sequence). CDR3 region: CASSFIGSPLHF. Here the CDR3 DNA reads TGTGCCAGCAGTTTTATCGGTTCACCCCTCCACTTT.

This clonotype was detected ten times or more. In DNA form, the CDR3 reads TGTGCCAGCAGTTTACCCCAGGGGAACAATGAGCAGTTCTTC. This translates into CASSLPQGNNEQFF. This sequence joins TRBV12-3 or TRBV12-4 and TRBJ2-1, with a weak D call TRBD1 (6 bases). Trimming stripped 2 bases from V and 5 bases from J, with 10 bases between. The CDR3 loop spans 14 amino acids.

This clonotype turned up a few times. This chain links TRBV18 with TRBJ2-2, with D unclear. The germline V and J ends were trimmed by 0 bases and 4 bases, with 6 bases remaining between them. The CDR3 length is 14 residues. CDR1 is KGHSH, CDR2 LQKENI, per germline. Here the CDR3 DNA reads TGTGCCAGCTCACCACCTAGGGCCACCGGGGAGCTGTTTTTT. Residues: CASSPPRATGELFF. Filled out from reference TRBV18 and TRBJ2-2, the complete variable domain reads NAGVMQNPRHLVRRRGQEARLRCSPMKGHSHVYWYRQLPEEGLKFMVYLQKENIIDESGMPKERFSAEFPKEGPSILRIQQVVRGDSAAYFCASSPPRATGELFFGEGSRLTVL.

In DNA form, the CDR3 reads TGCAGTGCTCGGGGGCTAGCGGGGTTCTACAATGAGCAGTTCTTC. Residues: CSARGLAGFYNEQFF. V usage is TRBV20-1 and J usage is TRBJ2-1; TRBD2 aligns across 9 bases. Trimming removed 5 bases from V and 3 bases from J; junction bases left unmatched: 8. CDR3 length: 15 residues. Germline V lookup: CDR1 DFQATT, CDR2 SNEGSKA (reference sequence).

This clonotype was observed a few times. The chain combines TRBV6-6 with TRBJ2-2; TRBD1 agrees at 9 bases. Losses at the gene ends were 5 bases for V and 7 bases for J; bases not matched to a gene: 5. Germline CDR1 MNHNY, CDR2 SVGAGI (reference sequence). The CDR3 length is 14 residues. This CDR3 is CASSTQGASGELFF. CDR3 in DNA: TGTGCCAGCAGTACACAGGGGGCGAGCGGGGAGCTGTTTTTT.

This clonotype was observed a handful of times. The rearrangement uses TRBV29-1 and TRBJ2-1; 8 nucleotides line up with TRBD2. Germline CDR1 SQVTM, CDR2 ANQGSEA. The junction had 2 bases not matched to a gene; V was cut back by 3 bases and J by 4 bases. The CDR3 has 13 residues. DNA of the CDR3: TGCAGCGTTGACAGCGGGGGTTACAATGAGCAGTTCTTC. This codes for CSVDSGGYNEQFF.

DNA for the CDR3: TGTGCCAGCAGTTCCCGGACTGGAAGGACCTACGAGCAGTACTTC. Its protein is CASSSRTGRTYEQYF. The chain combines TRBV6-5 with TRBJ2-7; a possible D gene is TRBD2 (5 bases). V lost 4 bases and J 2 bases, leaving 15 bases between the germline ends. Germline CDR1 MNHEY, CDR2 SVGAGI. This CDR3 contains 15 residues.

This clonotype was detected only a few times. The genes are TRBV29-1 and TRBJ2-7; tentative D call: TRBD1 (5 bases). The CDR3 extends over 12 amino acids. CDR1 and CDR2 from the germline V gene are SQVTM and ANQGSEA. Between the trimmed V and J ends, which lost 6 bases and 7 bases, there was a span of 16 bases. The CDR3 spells CSVNTPAGEQYF. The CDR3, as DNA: TGCAGCGTCAATACACCCGCAGGGGAGCAGTACTTC.

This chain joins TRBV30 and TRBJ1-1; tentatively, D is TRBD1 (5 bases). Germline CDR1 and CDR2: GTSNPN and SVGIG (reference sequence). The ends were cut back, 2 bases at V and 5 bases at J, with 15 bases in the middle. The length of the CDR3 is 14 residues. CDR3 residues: CAWSIGGGWTEAFF. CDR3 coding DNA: TGTGCCTGGAGTATCGGGGGAGGGTGGACTGAAGCTTTCTTT.

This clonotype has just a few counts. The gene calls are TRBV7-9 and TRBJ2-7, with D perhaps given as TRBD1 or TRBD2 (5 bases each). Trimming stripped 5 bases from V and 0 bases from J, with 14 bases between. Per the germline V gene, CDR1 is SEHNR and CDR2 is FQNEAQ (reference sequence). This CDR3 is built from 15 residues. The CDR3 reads CASSPPGRDSYEQYF. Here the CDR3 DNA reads TGTGCCAGCAGCCCTCCGGGACGGGACTCCTACGAGCAGTACTTC. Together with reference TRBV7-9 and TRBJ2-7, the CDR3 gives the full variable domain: DTGVSQNPRHKITKRGQNVTFRCDPISEHNRLYWYRQTLGQGPEFLTYFQNEAQLEKSRLLSDRFSAERPKGSFSTLEIQRTEQGDSAMYLCASSPPGRDSYEQYFGPGTRLTVT.

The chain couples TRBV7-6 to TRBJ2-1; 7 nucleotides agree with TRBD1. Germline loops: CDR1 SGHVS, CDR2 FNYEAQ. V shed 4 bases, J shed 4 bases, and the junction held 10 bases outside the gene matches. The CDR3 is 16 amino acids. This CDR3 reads CASSSPPRQGYNEQFF. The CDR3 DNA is TGTGCCAGCAGCTCCCCCCCGAGACAGGGATACAATGAGCAGTTCTTC.

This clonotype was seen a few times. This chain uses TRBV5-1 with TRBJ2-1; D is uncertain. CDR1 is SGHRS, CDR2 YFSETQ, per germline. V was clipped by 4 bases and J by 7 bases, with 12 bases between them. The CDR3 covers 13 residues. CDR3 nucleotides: TGCGCCAGCAGCCGGACCCCCGGGAATGAGCAGTTCTTC. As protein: CASSRTPGNEQFF.

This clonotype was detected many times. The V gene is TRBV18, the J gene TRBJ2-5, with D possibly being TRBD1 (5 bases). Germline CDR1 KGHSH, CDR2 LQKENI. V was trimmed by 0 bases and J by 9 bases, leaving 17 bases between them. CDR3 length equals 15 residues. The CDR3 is CASSPPSVAQAAQYF. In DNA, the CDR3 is TGTGCCAGCTCACCACCGTCGGTTGCACAGGCGGCCCAGTACTTC.

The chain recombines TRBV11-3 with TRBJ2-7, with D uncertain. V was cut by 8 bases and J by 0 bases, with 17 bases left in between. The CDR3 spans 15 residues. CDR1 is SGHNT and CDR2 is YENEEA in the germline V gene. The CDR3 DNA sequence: TGTGCCAGCTCCCAGCATGGGGAAAGCTCCTACGAGCAGTACTTC. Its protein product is CASSQHGESSYEQYF.

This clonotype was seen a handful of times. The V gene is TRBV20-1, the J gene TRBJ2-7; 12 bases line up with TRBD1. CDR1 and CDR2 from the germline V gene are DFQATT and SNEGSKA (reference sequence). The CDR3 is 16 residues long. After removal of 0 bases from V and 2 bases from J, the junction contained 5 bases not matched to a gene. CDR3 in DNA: TGCAGTGCTAGAGATCCCGGGACAGGGGGCCCCTACGAGCAGTACTTC. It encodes CSARDPGTGGPYEQYF.

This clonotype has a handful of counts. DNA for the CDR3: TGTGCCAGTAGTATGGGCGCTAGCGAGGCCACAGATACGCAGTATTTT. Translation gives CASSMGASEATDTQYF. This sequence joins TRBV19 and TRBJ2-3, with D perhaps matching TRBD2 (6 bases). This CDR3 is built from 16 residues. With 3 bases removed from V and 2 bases from J, the gap between germline ends came to 15 bases. Germline values: CDR1 LNHDA, CDR2 SQIVND (reference sequence).